One T cell receptor (beta chain) is described in this entry. Its antigen is not identified. The PCR employed 60 Vbeta primers together with 13 Jbeta primers. Here immunoSEQ multiplex PCR was the method, and the copy in TCRdb shows in-frame clones only, minus some. Among approximately 150,000 clones listed, about 60% were seen once. J was trimmed by 2 bases and V by 1 base; bases with no gene match: 5. There are 14 residues in the CDR3. Germline CDR1 and CDR2: GTSNPN and SVGIG (reference sequence). The sample is drawn from a study of cytomegalovirus exposure and HLA in healthy donors. General study findings and limits: Later analysis suggested links between common viral pathogens and several top significant clusters. According to a later analysis, most TCR beta chains associated with CMV appeared HLA-restricted. Most TCR sequences were seen very rarely across donors, but some public TCRs occurred in many. Analysis performed later found 16,951 TCR beta sequences associated with HLA alleles at 0.05 false discovery rate.

The TCR sequence derives from a woman between 55 and 75 years old in good health and CMV-seropositive. This sequence joins TRBV30 and TRBJ2-7; TRBD1 aligns across 7 bases. The sample taken for sequencing was PBMCs. In DNA, the CDR3 is TGTGCCTGGAGTGGACAGGGTCGGACCTACGAGCAGTACTTC. Its translation: CAWSGQGRTYEQYF.